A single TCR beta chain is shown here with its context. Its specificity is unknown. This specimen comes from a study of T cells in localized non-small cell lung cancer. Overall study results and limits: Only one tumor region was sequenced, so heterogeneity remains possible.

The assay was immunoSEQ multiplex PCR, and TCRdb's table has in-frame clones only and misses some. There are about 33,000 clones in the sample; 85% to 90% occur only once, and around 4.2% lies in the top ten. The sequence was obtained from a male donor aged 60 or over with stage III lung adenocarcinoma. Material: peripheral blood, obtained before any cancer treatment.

The CDR3 nucleotides read TGTGCCAGCGAACCGGCCATGGTTGGCGAGCAGTACTTC. This sequence encodes CASEPAMVGEQYF. The chain carries TRBV18 and TRBJ2-7, with D unresolved. The length of the CDR3 is 13 residues. Germline V gene lookup returns CDR1 KGHSH and CDR2 LQKENI. V dropped 8 bases and J dropped 6 bases, with 17 bases sitting between them.